Described below is a single TCR beta chain sequence and its context. TCRdb re-called the 5' RACE reads through MiXCR, storing one row per CDR3 protein. The sample lists roughly 300,000 distinct CDR3 sequences; 8% to 9% were seen once. The CDR3 is 12 amino acids. Germline V gene lookup returns CDR1 SGHTA and CDR2 FQGNSA. V was pared by 2 bases and J by 10 bases, with 11 bases between. These data originate in a study of T-cell memory formation after mild COVID-19. The TCR was taken from a man in his late teens or twenties who had mild COVID-19 (a few samples of this study predate the infection). Cell type and time point are not known. The chain combines TRBV7-2 with TRBJ1-1; D possibly corresponds to TRBD1 (5 bases). The source material was PBMCs or a T cell subset sorted from them (not recorded which). CDR3 region: CASSLQSGTAFF. The CDR3 DNA reads as TGTGCCAGCAGCTTACAGTCAGGGACAGCTTTCTTT.